Listed below are T cell receptor beta chains from one sample, sequenced in a study of cytomegalovirus exposure and HLA in healthy donors. Libraries were prepared by immunoSEQ multiplex PCR; TCRdb keeps only in-frame clonotypes and omits some of them. Among over 75,000 clones listed, about 80% were seen once. Sequenced input: PBMCs. These receptors all stem from a female donor in good health and CMV-seronegative. The CDR3 runs from the conserved cysteine through the conserved F or W. A D gene is named only where the DNA matches it firmly. A clone size is listed for some rows: how often the clone was seen (once, few, many), or a class if it is expanded.

CDR3 protein	CDR3 DNA	clone size	D gene	V gene	J gene
CASSSRAGESVQFF	TGCGCCAGCAGCTCAAGAGCGGGAGAGAGTGTGCAGTTCTTC	NA	TRBD2	TRBV5-1	TRBJ2-1
CASSLPTGQGPGELFF	TGTGCCAGCAGCCTCCCCACGGGACAGGGTCCCGGGGAGCTGTTTTTT	NA	TRBD1	TRBV4-2	TRBJ2-2
CASSQTSGSFNEQFF	TGTGCTAGCAGCCAGACTAGCGGGAGTTTTAATGAGCAGTTCTTC	NA	TRBD2	TRBV7-7	TRBJ2-1
CASTVGGPVNYGYTF	TGCGCCAGCACCGTTGGGGGCCCAGTAAACTATGGCTACACCTTC	NA	NA	TRBV5-1	TRBJ1-2
CASSASGFTEAFF	TGTGCCAGCAGCGCCTCGGGGTTCACTGAAGCTTTCTTT	NA	NA	TRBV6-6	TRBJ1-1
CASSIRRGTTEAFF	TGTGCCAGCAGCATACGACGGGGAACGACTGAAGCTTTCTTT	NA	NA	TRBV7-2	TRBJ1-1
CASSLKKGLPIESDTQYF	TGTGCCAGCAGCTTAAAGAAGGGACTACCCATAGAGTCAGATACGCAGTATTTT	NA	TRBD2	TRBV7-9	TRBJ2-3
CASSSVVGGRDEQYF	TGTGCCAGCAGTTCTGTGGTGGGGGGGCGGGACGAGCAGTACTTC	once	NA	TRBV28	TRBJ2-7
CASTASGGTYEQYF	TGTGCCAGCACCGCTAGCGGGGGGACCTACGAGCAGTACTTC	NA	TRBD2	TRBV7-8	TRBJ2-7
CAWSVGRTEAFF	TGTGCCTGGAGTGTAGGGAGGACTGAAGCTTTCTTT	NA	NA	TRBV30	TRBJ1-1
CSVETGIGYEQYF	TGCAGCGTTGAGACAGGGATCGGCTACGAGCAGTACTTC	once	TRBD1	TRBV29-1	TRBJ2-7
CASSFYRGASGANVLTF	TGTGCCAGCAGCTTCTACAGGGGGGCATCTGGGGCCAACGTCCTGACTTTC	NA	TRBD1	TRBV5-6	TRBJ2-6
CASSSQFQGHYGYTF	TGTGCCAGCAGCTCCCAATTCCAGGGCCACTATGGCTACACCTTC	NA	NA	TRBV27	TRBJ1-2
CASRPDLNYGYTF	TGTGCCAGCAGGCCGGACTTGAACTATGGCTACACCTTC	NA	NA	TRBV6-5	TRBJ1-2
CALVSRSGNTIYF	TGTGCCCTAGTGTCTCGCTCTGGAAACACCATATATTTT	few	NA	TRBV7-9	TRBJ1-3
CDSSLTTLGVSNTEAFF	TGTGACAGCAGTTTAACAACCCTAGGGGTTTCGAACACTGAAGCTTTCTTT	once	NA	TRBV5-5	TRBJ1-1
CSVGAHGGIEQYF	TGCAGCGTAGGGGCGCACGGGGGGATCGAGCAGTACTTC	NA	TRBD2	TRBV29-1	TRBJ2-7
CAWSSFGSSYNSPLHF	TGTGCCTGGAGTTCCTTCGGGAGCTCCTATAATTCACCCCTCCACTTT	NA	NA	TRBV30	TRBJ1-6
CASLPTDSSYEQYF	TGTGCCAGCCTACCAACCGATTCTTCCTACGAGCAGTACTTC	few	NA	TRBV2	TRBJ2-7
CASSVGRGGRQETQYF	TGTGCCAGCAGTGTCGGGAGGGGGGGCCGACAAGAGACCCAGTACTTC	once	TRBD2	TRBV2	TRBJ2-5
CASSSDTPNTGELFF	TGCGCCAGCAGCTCGGACACTCCGAACACCGGGGAGCTGTTTTTT	NA	NA	TRBV5-1	TRBJ2-2
CASSGTGVSSGNTIYF	TGTGCCAGCTCTGGGACGGGGGTTAGCTCTGGAAACACCATATATTTT	NA	NA	TRBV6-6	TRBJ1-3
CASSGNLDWMGQFF	TGTGCCAGCAGCGGAAACCTGGACTGGATGGGGCAGTTCTTC	NA	NA	TRBV5-4	TRBJ2-1
CASSQMGGTEAFF	TGTGCCAGCAGCCAAATGGGGGGCACTGAAGCTTTCTTT	NA	NA	TRBV4-2	TRBJ1-1
CSSSLRSGGFGDTQYF	TGTTCCAGCAGCCTGAGGAGCGGGGGTTTTGGGGATACGCAGTATTTT	NA	TRBD2	TRBV7-9	TRBJ2-3
CASSLATGGVYEQYF	TGCGCCAGCAGCTTGGCGACAGGGGGGGTATACGAGCAGTACTTC	NA	TRBD1	TRBV5-1	TRBJ2-7
CASSSDRRGTEAFF	TGTGCCAGCAGCTCGGACAGGAGGGGCACTGAAGCTTTCTTT	NA	TRBD1	TRBV7-9	TRBJ1-1
CASSFQSERLPDTQYF	TGTGCCAGCAGCTTCCAATCAGAGCGCCTCCCAGATACGCAGTATTTT	once	NA	TRBV7-9	TRBJ2-3
CASSEGLAGGSTQYF	TGCGCCAGCAGCGAGGGACTAGCAGGGGGGTCGACCCAGTACTTC	NA	TRBD2	TRBV5-1	TRBJ2-5
CASSLGLAGTTDTQYF	TGCGCCAGCAGCTTAGGACTAGCGGGAACCACAGATACGCAGTATTTT	NA	TRBD2	TRBV5-1	TRBJ2-3